The entry below gives a single TCR beta chain sequence along with its context. Its antigen is not identified. A junction end diverges from the germline sequence, so it may reflect a read error. This specimen belongs to a study of CD8 T cells in ankylosing spondylitis. General study results and limits: Blood of patients with ankylosing spondylitis appeared to be characterized by a TCR beta motif of fewer than 10 highly homologous variants. Clones tied to disease were said to be significantly enriched in matched ankylosing spondylitis synovial fluid.

Using quantitative 5'-RACE with molecular barcodes, the authors made TCR beta libraries. MiXCR was run by TCRdb on the 5' RACE reads, yielding one entry per CDR3 protein. The data show 300,000 to 350,000 distinct CDR3 sequences, around 20% seen once. This CDR3 is 18 amino acids long. In germline, CDR1 is LGHNA, CDR2 YNFKEQ. The chain is built from TRBV4-2 and TRBJ2-1, with D unresolved. The TCR comes from a female donor with ankylosing spondylitis or in good health (not recorded which). The material sequenced was blood, either unsorted or a sorted T cell fraction (not recorded which). The CDR3 coding sequence is TGTGCCATCAGCCCCTTGCTCGTCGGCGGCCCCGGCTACAATGAGCAGTTCTTC. It specifies CAISPLLVGGPGYNEQFF.